This is a list of T cell receptor beta chains from one sample in a study of T cell repertoires in cytomegalovirus infection. No cognate antigen is known for these TCRs. MiXCR, run by TCRdb on the reads, gives a single entry per CDR3 protein. The sample lists approximately 7,700 distinct CDR3 sequences; 55% were seen once. Material for sequencing was PBMCs, sequenced either directly or after in vitro stimulation (not recorded which). These receptors all come from a human donor in good health (CMV status not recorded). Some clones in this sample may be carry-over from other donors' samples. CDR3s include the opening cysteine and the closing phenylalanine or tryptophan. Fields, in order: J gene, D gene, V gene, CDR3 protein. The D gene is left open where the match is weak.

TRBJ1-4,-,TRBV7-6,CASSLGGIDEKLFF
TRBJ2-5,TRBD2,TRBV12-3/TRBV12-4,CASSPPRGQETQYF
TRBJ1-1,TRBD1,TRBV6-5,CASRYGQEGTEAFF
TRBJ1-1,-,TRBV6-6,CATGDFEAFF
TRBJ2-7,-,TRBV27,CASSLSNLNEQYF
TRBJ1-2,-,TRBV4-1,CASIQDRLTCGYTF
TRBJ2-1,-,TRBV7-9,CDSSGLGISTYNEQLF
TRBJ2-1,-,TRBV7-3,CSSTQGSYNEQCF
TRBJ1-1,-,TRBV5-6,CGGRLTEAFF
TRBJ2-1,TRBD1,TRBV25-1,CASNSEGGAYEQFF
TRBJ1-5,TRBD1,TRBV12-3/TRBV12-4,CASSRDSPQPQHF
TRBJ1-4,-,TRBV27,CASSLGGPGKLFF
TRBJ1-1,-,TRBV7-9,CAISLKLGARTEAFF
TRBJ2-7,-,TRBV5-1,CASSSTDSPTYEQYF
TRBJ2-1,-,TRBV7-3,CASSLSGSLPYNEQFF
TRBJ2-1,-,TRBV6-1,CASSPLPGSPNEQFF
TRBJ2-3,-,TRBV27,CASSLGREAISLADTQYF
TRBJ1-2,-,TRBV27,CASRERLGGGSGYTF
TRBJ1-5,TRBD1,TRBV4-1,CASSRGTGGGQPQHF
TRBJ1-1,-,TRBV7-9,CASSSPAGQNTEAFF
TRBJ1-1,TRBD1,TRBV28,CASSSGTANTEAFF
TRBJ1-4,TRBD1,TRBV7-6,CASSSWTGEGATNEKLFF
TRBJ2-5,-,TRBV5-3,CASSPHKATYQETQYF